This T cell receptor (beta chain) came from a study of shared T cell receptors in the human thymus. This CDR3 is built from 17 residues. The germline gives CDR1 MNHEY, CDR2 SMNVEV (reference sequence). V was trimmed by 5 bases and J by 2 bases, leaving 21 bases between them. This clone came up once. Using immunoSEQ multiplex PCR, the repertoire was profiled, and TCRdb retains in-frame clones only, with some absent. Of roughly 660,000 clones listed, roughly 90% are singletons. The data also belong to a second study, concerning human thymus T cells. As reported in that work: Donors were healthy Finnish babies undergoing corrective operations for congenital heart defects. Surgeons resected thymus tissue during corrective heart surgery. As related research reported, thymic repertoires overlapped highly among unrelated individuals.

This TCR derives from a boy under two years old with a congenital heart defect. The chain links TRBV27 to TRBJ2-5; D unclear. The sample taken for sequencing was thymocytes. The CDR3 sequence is CASSPPSGSMKQETQYF. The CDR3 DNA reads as TGTGCCAGCAGTCCCCCTTCGGGTAGCATGAAGCAAGAGACCCAGTACTTC.